This TCR beta chain derives from a study of CD8 T cells in Susac syndrome. Findings and caveats of the study: The study acknowledged a relatively small number of individuals in its TCR sequencing and HLA analysis.

RNA in amounts of about 0.45 to 1 ug was reverse transcribed with random hexamers. With immunoSEQ multiplex PCR, TCR beta CDR3 was amplified across 54 Vbeta and 13 Jbeta. TCRdb used MiXCR to reprocess the immunoSEQ multiplex PCR reads, holding one entry per CDR3 protein. Of fewer than 150,000 distinct CDR3 sequences listed, about 94% are singletons. Healthy donors served as the controls. They were matched for age and sex. CDR3 length equals 13 residues. In germline, CDR1 is MDHEN, CDR2 SYDVKM. V was pared by 5 bases and J by 8 bases, with 4 bases of the junction left unmatched. Points on this clonotype: Its target is not known.

The TCR originated in a human donor in good health. Sequenced sample: CD8+ T cells from PBMCs. The chain combines TRBV28 with TRBJ1-2; 11 nucleotides agree with TRBD1. CDR3 sequence: CASSNGQGAGYTF. The CDR3 coding sequence is TGTGCCAGCAGTAACGGACAGGGGGCCGGCTACACCTTC.